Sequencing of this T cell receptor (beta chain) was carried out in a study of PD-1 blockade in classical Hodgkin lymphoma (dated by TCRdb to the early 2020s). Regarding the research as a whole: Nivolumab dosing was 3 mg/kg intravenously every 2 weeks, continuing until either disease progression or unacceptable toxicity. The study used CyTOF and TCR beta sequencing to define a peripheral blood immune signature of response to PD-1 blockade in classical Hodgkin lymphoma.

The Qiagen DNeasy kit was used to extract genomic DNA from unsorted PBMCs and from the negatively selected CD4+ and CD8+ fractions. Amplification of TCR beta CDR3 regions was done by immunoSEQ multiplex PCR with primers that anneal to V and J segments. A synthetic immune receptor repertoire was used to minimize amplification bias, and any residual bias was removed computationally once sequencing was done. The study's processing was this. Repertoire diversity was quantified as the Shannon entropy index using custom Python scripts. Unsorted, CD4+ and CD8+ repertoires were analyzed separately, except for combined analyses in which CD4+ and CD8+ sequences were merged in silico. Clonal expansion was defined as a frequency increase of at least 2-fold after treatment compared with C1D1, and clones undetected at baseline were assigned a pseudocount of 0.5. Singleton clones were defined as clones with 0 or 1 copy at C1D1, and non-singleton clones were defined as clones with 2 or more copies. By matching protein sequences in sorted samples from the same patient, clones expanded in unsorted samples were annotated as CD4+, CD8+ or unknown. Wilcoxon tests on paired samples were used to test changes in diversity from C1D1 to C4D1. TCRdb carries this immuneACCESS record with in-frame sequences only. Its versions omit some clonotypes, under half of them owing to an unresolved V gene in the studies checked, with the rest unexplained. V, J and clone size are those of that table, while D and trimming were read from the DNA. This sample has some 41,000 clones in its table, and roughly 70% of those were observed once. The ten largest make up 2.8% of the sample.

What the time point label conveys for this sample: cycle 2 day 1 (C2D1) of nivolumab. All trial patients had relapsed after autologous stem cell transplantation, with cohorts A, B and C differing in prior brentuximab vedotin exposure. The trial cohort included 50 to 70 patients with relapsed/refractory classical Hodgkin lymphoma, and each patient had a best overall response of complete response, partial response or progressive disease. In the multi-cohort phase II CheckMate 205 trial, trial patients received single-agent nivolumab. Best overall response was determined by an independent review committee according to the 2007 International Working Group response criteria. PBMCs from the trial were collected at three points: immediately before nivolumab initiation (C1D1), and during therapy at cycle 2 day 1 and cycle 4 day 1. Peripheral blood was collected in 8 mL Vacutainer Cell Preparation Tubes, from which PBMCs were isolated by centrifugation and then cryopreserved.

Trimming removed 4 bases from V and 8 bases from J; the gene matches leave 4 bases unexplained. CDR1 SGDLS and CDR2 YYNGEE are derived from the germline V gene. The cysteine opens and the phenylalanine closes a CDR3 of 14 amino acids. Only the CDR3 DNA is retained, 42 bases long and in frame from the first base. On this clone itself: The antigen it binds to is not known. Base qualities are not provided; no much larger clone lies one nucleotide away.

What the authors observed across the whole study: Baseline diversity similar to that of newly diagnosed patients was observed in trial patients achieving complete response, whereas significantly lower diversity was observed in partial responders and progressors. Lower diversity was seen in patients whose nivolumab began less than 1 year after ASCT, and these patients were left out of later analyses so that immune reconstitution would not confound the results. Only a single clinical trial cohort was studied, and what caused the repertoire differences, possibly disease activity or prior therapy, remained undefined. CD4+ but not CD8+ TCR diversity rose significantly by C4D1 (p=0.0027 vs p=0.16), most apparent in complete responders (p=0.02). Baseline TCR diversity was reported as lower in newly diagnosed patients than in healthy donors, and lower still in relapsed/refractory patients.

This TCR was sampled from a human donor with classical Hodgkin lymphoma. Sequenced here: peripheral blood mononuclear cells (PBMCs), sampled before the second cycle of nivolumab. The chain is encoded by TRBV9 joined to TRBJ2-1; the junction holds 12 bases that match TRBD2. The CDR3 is CASSLRLAGDEQFF. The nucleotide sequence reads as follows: TGTGCCAGCAGCCTCAGACTAGCGGGAGATGAGCAGTTCTTC.